Below, 27 T cell receptor beta chains from the same sample are listed, as sequenced in a study of blood T cell repertoires in COVID-19. Measured with immunoSEQ multiplex PCR; TCRdb has only the in-frame clones, and not every one. The data contain some 300,000 clones, about nine tenths of them seen just once; the ten biggest clones take up less than 2.5%. Sequenced sample: peripheral blood. Source of these receptors: a young man with active or convalescent COVID-19.

V gene TRBV27 combines with J gene TRBJ2-1, with TRBD2 matching 10 bases. Trimming removed 4 bases from V and 9 bases from J; junction bases left unmatched: 12. Per germline, CDR1 MNHEY and CDR2 SMNVEV (reference sequence). CDR3 length: 16 amino acids. This CDR3 is CASSSKASGSLGEQFF. The CDR3 region has the DNA TGTGCCAGCAGTTCCAAAGCTAGCGGGAGCTTGGGTGAGCAGTTCTTC.

V gene TRBV7-8 combines with J gene TRBJ2-7; 9 bases fit TRBD2. The CDR3 covers 12 residues. V gave up 10 bases and J gave up 4 bases; unmatched junction bases: 5. Germline assignment: CDR1 SGHVS and CDR2 FQNEAQ. The CDR3 spells CATLAGPYEQYF. The CDR3 coding sequence is TGTGCCACCCTAGCGGGGCCTTACGAGCAGTACTTC.

V gene TRBV11-2 combines with J gene TRBJ2-1, with 8 nucleotides matching TRBD2. The CDR3 length is 15 residues. V lost 9 bases and J lost 8; bases outside the gene matches: 15. Germline CDR1 reads SGHAT; CDR2 reads FQNNGV. The CDR3 sequence: CASYGGGLKQDEQFF. CDR3 in DNA: TGTGCCAGTTACGGCGGGGGGCTTAAACAGGATGAGCAGTTCTTC. Supplemented by reference TRBV11-2 and TRBJ2-1, the full variable domain reads EAGVAQSPRYKIIEKRQSVAFWCNPISGHATLYWYQQILGQGPKLLIQFQNNGVVDDSQLPKDRFSAERLKGVDSTLKIQPAKLEDSAVYLCASYGGGLKQDEQFFGPGTRLTVL.

This clone has only a few counts. The chain links TRBV5-1 to TRBJ2-7, with 7 bases lining up with TRBD1. The CDR3 has 15 amino acids. Germline CDR1 reads SGHRS; CDR2 reads YFSETQ. The junction had 13 bases not matched to a gene; V was cut back by 4 bases and J by 6 bases. In DNA form, the CDR3 reads TGCGCCAGCAGCCCACGGACAGGAGAGGGTCTCGAGCAGTACTTC. This translates into CASSPRTGEGLEQYF.

The V call is TRBV5-6, the J call TRBJ2-5, with TRBD2 identical over 8 bases. Germline trimming cut 4 bases from V and 5 bases from J; bases unmatched to any gene: 10. This CDR3 contains 15 residues. Germline CDR1 is SGHDT and CDR2 is YYEEEE. This CDR3 is CASSHPTGGLETQYF. The DNA of the CDR3 is TGTGCCAGCAGCCACCCCACGGGGGGGCTGGAGACCCAGTACTTC. Full variable domain (outside the CDR3, taken from reference TRBV5-6 and TRBJ2-5): DAGVTQSPTHLIKTRGQQVTLRCSPKSGHDTVSWYQQALGQGPQFIFQYYEEEERQRGNFPDRFSGHQFPNYSSELNVNALLLGDSALYLCASSHPTGGLETQYFGPGTRLLVL.

The V gene is TRBV18, the J gene TRBJ1-1, with a possible D match to TRBD1 (6 bases). V lost 6 bases and J lost 0, with 8 bases in between. Germline loops: CDR1 KGHSH, CDR2 LQKENI. This CDR3 spans 13 amino acids. The CDR3 loop is CASSTGMNTEAFF. The CDR3 DNA is TGTGCCAGCTCGACAGGAATGAACACTGAAGCTTTCTTT.

The V call is TRBV9, the J call TRBJ2-7; 7 bases agree with TRBD1. V was pared by 4 bases and J by 5 bases, with 6 bases of the junction left unmatched. CDR1 and CDR2 (germline): SGDLS, YYNGEE. The CDR3 is 13 amino acids. As DNA, the CDR3 is TGTGCCAGCAGCAAGGGGGCGCGGGACGAGCAGTACTTC. It specifies CASSKGARDEQYF.

The chain is built from TRBV9 and TRBJ1-3; 8 positions match TRBD1. Germline V lookup: CDR1 SGDLS, CDR2 YYNGEE. With 3 bases clipped from V and 6 bases from J, the junction kept 2 bases outside the gene matches. This CDR3 comprises 13 residues. The CDR3 DNA reads as TGTGCCAGCAGCGAGGGACAGGTAAACACCATATATTTT. Translated: CASSEGQVNTIYF.

The rearrangement uses TRBV27 and TRBJ2-2; 7 nucleotides match TRBD1. The V gene's germline CDR1 is MNHEY and CDR2 SMNVEV (reference sequence). V lost 5 bases and J lost 7; bases outside the gene matches: 7. CDR3 length: 14 residues. The CDR3 protein is CASSPGTAFGELFF. CDR3 DNA: TGTGCCAGCAGTCCCGGGACAGCTTTCGGGGAGCTGTTTTTT.

About this clone: This sample includes further DNA sequences coding for the same CDR3. The chain is built from TRBV4-2 and TRBJ1-2; 7 bases line up with TRBD1. This CDR3 spans 18 amino acids. CDR1 and CDR2 (germline): LGHNA, YNFKEQ. J lost 1 base, V lost 4 bases, and 15 bases had no gene match. The CDR3 spells CASSRPRGRVLSNYGYTF. In DNA form, the CDR3 reads TGTGCCAGCAGCCGACCAAGGGGGCGCGTTCTCAGTAACTATGGCTACACCTTC.

The V call is TRBV18, the J call TRBJ1-6; D might be TRBD1 (6 bases). V dropped 2 bases and J dropped 6 bases, with 14 bases sitting between them. The length of the CDR3 is 16 residues. From germline, CDR1 is KGHSH and CDR2 LQKENI. CDR3 nucleotides: TGTGCCAGCTCACCATACAGGGACCTAATTAATTCACCCCTCCACTTT. Protein: CASSPYRDLINSPLHF.

This chain connects TRBV7-2 to TRBJ2-4, with TRBD2 identical over 10 bases. CDR3 length: 13 amino acids. Per the germline V gene, CDR1 is SGHTA and CDR2 is FQGNSA. Trimming took 6 bases from V and 8 from J; bases not matched to a gene: 4. CDR3 protein: CASSPSGGDIQYF. The CDR3 DNA sequence: TGTGCCAGCAGTCCTAGCGGGGGAGACATTCAGTACTTC.

This clone showed up just once. V usage is TRBV18 and J usage is TRBJ2-5; TRBD1 aligns across 7 bases. The V and J ends lost 7 bases and 0 bases, in that order; junction bases with no gene match: 5. Germline CDR1 reads KGHSH; CDR2 reads LQKENI. This CDR3 spans 14 amino acids. This CDR3 reads CASCRDSDQETQYF. In DNA, the CDR3 is TGTGCCAGCTGCCGGGACAGCGACCAAGAGACCCAGTACTTC.

The chain is built from TRBV5-1 and TRBJ2-3; D is perhaps TRBD2 (5 bases). Trimming pared 4 bases from V and 0 bases from J, leaving 9 bases between. Per the germline V gene, CDR1 is SGHRS and CDR2 is YFSETQ. The CDR3 has 14 amino acids. The CDR3 coding sequence is TGCGCCAGCAGCCCGCGGACTAGCACAGATACGCAGTATTTT. It encodes CASSPRTSTDTQYF.

This chain links TRBV6-5 with TRBJ1-5; D is perhaps TRBD1 (6 bases). This CDR3 spans 15 amino acids. Germline V CDR1 and CDR2: MNHEY, SVGAGI. The V gene lost 11 bases and the J gene lost 0 bases, with 17 bases spanning the gap. The CDR3 spells CACVFRGTSNQPQHF. The CDR3 DNA reads as TGTGCCTGCGTTTTTAGGGGGACTAGCAATCAGCCCCAGCATTTT.

The V and J genes are TRBV3-1 (or the pseudogene TRBV3-2) and TRBJ1-2, with D unclear. CDR3 length: 15 residues. Germline CDR1 LGHDT, CDR2 YNNKEL (reference sequence). The V gene lost 0 bases and the J gene lost 4 bases, with 12 bases spanning the gap. CDR3 loop: CASSQEARRGYGYTF. The DNA of the CDR3 is TGTGCCAGCAGCCAAGAGGCCAGACGGGGCTATGGCTACACCTTC.

The chain carries TRBV19 and TRBJ2-7; perhaps TRBD1 as D (5 bases). Trimming took 5 bases from V and 0 from J, leaving 11 bases between them. The CDR3 spans 14 residues. Germline V CDR1 and CDR2: LNHDA, SQIVND (reference sequence). CDR3 residues: CASSSDSSSYEQYF. The CDR3 region has the DNA TGTGCCAGTAGTTCTGACAGTAGCTCCTACGAGCAGTACTTC.

The genes are TRBV3-1 (or the pseudogene TRBV3-2) and TRBJ1-1; D gene uncertain. Between the trimmed V and J ends, which lost 2 bases and 7 bases, there was a span of 8 bases. Germline V gives CDR1 LGHDT, CDR2 YNNKEL (reference sequence). This CDR3 region has 12 residues. The CDR3 protein is CASSQRGVEAFF. In nucleotides, the CDR3 is TGTGCCAGCAGCCAACGCGGGGTTGAAGCTTTCTTT.

This clone was seen just once. This chain joins TRBV9 and TRBJ2-5, with D perhaps TRBD2 (5 bases). The CDR3 is made up of 15 amino acids. Germline CDR1 and CDR2: SGDLS and YYNGEE. With 4 bases removed from V and 5 bases from J, the gap between germline ends came to 18 bases. CDR3 sequence: CASSLYPGSYETQYF. CDR3 nucleotide sequence: TGTGCCAGCAGCCTATATCCTGGGAGTTATGAGACCCAGTACTTC.

The chain is built from TRBV11-2 and TRBJ1-5, with TRBD1 as a possible D gene (5 bases). V was clipped by 1 base and J by 5 bases, with 15 bases between them. This CDR3 region has 16 residues. The germline CDR1 and CDR2 sequences are SGHAT and FQNNGV. The CDR3 loop is CASSLAPQGRDQPQHF. Here the CDR3 DNA reads TGTGCCAGCAGCTTAGCCCCTCAGGGTCGCGATCAGCCCCAGCATTTT.

The chain couples TRBV6-2 or TRBV6-3 to TRBJ1-1; 7 bases agree with TRBD1. Germline CDR1 is MNHEY and CDR2 is SVGEGT. Unmatched junction bases numbered 13, after V lost 6 bases and J lost 3 bases. The CDR3 has 16 amino acids. The DNA for the CDR3 is TGTGCCAGCAGCCACTCGACAGGGCGAGAGGACACTGAAGCTTTCTTT. Its translation is CASSHSTGREDTEAFF.

The chain joins TRBV24-1 to TRBJ2-1; 9 bases are a match to TRBD2. The CDR3 has 18 residues. The V segment lost 9 bases and the J segment 2 bases; nucleotides outside the gene matches: 16. The germline V gene has CDR1 KGHDR and CDR2 SFDVKD. CDR3: CATLGSGRVGAPYNEQFF. The CDR3 DNA sequence: TGTGCCACCTTGGGTAGCGGGAGAGTTGGGGCGCCCTACAATGAGCAGTTCTTC.

The chain couples TRBV9 to TRBJ2-3; 7 bases are a match to TRBD2. Per the germline V gene, CDR1 is SGDLS and CDR2 is YYNGEE. The length of the CDR3 is 17 residues. J gave up 2 bases and V 3 bases, and 12 bases lay outside the gene matches. CDR3 sequence reads: CASSAQAGTTNTDTQYF. As DNA, the CDR3 is TGTGCCAGCAGCGCCCAGGCCGGGACTACAAACACAGATACGCAGTATTTT.

The J gene is TRBJ2-2, the V gene TRBV29-1; no clear D gene. The CDR3 has 12 residues. Germline CDR1 SQVTM, CDR2 ANQGSEA. V lost 1 base and J lost 6, with 6 bases in between. DNA for the CDR3: TGCAGCGTTGAAGGACGGGCCGGGGAGCTGTTTTTT. Protein: CSVEGRAGELFF.

This sequence joins TRBV10-1 and TRBJ1-2; unclear D gene. Trimming left V 0 bases short and J 4 bases short, with 12 bases between. Germline V gives CDR1 WNHNN, CDR2 SYGVQD (reference sequence). This CDR3 comprises 15 residues. The CDR3 DNA sequence: TGCGCCAGCAGTGAGTCTTTTGGAGATATCTATGGCTACACCTTC. As protein: CASSESFGDIYGYTF.

To note about this clone: Other nucleotide sequences from this sample produce the same CDR3. The chain carries TRBV27 and TRBJ2-7, with 7 bases aligning to TRBD2. The length of the CDR3 is 12 residues. The V gene's germline CDR1 is MNHEY and CDR2 SMNVEV (reference sequence). The trim removed 1 base at V and 7 bases at J, leaving 1 base unmatched. As DNA, the CDR3 is TGTGCCAGCAGTTTATTGGGGGGGGAGCAGTACTTC. This encodes CASSLLGGEQYF.

V gene TRBV18 combines with J gene TRBJ2-1; 14 positions match TRBD2. The CDR3 length is 15 residues. Germline V gives CDR1 KGHSH, CDR2 LQKENI. The trim removed 4 bases at V and 8 bases at J, leaving 4 bases unmatched. The CDR3 region has the DNA TGTGCCAGCTCACGCCAGACTAGCGGGAGGGATGAGCAGTTCTTC. Translation gives CASSRQTSGRDEQFF. The full variable domain, its missing parts supplied by reference TRBV18 and TRBJ2-1, is NAGVMQNPRHLVRRRGQEARLRCSPMKGHSHVYWYRQLPEEGLKFMVYLQKENIIDESGMPKERFSAEFPKEGPSILRIQQVVRGDSAAYFCASSRQTSGRDEQFFGPGTRLTVL.